This TCR beta chain appears in the sequencing data of a study of cytomegalovirus exposure and HLA in healthy donors. Study-level background: A prior study identified 110 million or so unique TCR beta sequences from roughly 180 million T cells. There were roughly 80 million unique TCRs (from HLA-typed donors) in an early data release.

In germline, CDR1 is SQVTM, CDR2 ANQGSEA. The ends lost 3 bases at V and 9 bases at J; junction bases unmatched: 5. The CDR3 sequence is 13 residues long. Overall study findings and caveats: V- and J-gene trimming of TCR beta was linked (in a later analysis) to a missense DCLRE1C variant. Across HLA loci, a later analysis found differing TCR association rates, with DRB1 most and HLA-C fewest.

The PCR ran on 60 Vbeta and 13 Jbeta primers. Libraries were prepared by immunoSEQ multiplex PCR; TCRdb keeps only in-frame clonotypes and omits some of them. The data contain more than 75,000 clones, 60% to 80% of them singletons. Remarks on this clone: The antigen is unknown.

Sequencing was performed on PBMCs. The chain carries TRBV29-1 and TRBJ2-1, with TRBD1 matching 10 bases. The clonotype comes from a woman aged 50 to 60 in good health and CMV-seropositive. CDR3 DNA: TGCAGCGTTGAGAGGACAGGGGGTAGTGAGCAGTTCTTC. It translates to CSVERTGGSEQFF.